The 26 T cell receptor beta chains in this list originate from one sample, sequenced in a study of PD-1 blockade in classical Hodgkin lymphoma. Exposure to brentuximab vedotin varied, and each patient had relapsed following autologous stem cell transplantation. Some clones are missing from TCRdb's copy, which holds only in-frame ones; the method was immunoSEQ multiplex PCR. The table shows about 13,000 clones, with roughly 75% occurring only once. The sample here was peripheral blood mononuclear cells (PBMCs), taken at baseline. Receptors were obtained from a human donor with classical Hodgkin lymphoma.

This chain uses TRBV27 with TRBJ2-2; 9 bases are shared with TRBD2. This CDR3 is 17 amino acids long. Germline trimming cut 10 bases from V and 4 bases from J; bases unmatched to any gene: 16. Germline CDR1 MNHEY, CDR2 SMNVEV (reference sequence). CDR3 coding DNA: TGTGCCACCGCCGGGACTAGCTTCTCGTCAGTCACCGGGGAGCTGTTTTTT. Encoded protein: CATAGTSFSSVTGELFF.

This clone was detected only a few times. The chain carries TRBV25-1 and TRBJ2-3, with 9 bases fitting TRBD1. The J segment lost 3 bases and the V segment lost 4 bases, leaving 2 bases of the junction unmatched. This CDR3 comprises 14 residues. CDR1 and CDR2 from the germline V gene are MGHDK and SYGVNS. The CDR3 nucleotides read TGTGCCAGCAGTGCCGGACAGGGGACAGATACGCAGTATTTT. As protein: CASSAGQGTDTQYF. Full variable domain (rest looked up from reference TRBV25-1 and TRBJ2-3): EADIYQTPRYLVIGTGKKITLECSQTMGHDKMYWYQQDPGMELHLIHYSYGVNSTEKGDLSSESTVSRIRTEHFPLTLESARPSHTSQYLCASSAGQGTDTQYFGPGTRLTVL.

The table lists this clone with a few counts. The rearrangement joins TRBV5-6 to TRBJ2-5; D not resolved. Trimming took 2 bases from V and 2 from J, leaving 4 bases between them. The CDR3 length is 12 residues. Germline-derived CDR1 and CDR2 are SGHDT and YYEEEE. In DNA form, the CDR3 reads TGTGCCAGCAGCTTCGGGCAAGAGACCCAGTACTTC. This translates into CASSFGQETQYF.

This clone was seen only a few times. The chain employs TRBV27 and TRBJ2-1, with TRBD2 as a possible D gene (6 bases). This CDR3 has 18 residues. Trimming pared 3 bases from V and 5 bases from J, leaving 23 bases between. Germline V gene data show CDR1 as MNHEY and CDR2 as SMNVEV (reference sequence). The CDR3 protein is CASSFHTPSRGKNNEQFF. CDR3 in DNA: TGTGCCAGCAGTTTTCATACCCCATCTCGGGGGAAGAACAATGAGCAGTTCTTC.

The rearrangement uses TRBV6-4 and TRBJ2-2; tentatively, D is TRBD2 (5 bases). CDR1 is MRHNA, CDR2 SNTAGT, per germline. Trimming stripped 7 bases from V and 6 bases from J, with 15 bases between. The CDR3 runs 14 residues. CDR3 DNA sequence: TGTGCCAGCAAAGTCGGGATAGAGTCCGGGGAGCTGTTTTTT. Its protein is CASKVGIESGELFF.

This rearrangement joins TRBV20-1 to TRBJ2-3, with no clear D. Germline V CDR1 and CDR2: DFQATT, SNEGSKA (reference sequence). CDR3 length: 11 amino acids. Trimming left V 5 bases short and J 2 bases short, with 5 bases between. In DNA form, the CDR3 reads TGCAGTGCTTCTCACACAGATACGCAGTATTTT. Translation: CSASHTDTQYF.

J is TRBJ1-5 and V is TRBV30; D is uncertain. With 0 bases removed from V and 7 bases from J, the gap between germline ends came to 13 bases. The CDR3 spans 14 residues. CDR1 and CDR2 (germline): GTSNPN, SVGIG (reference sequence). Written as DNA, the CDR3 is TGTGCCTGGAGTGTACCAATCATGGGCCAGCCCCAGCATTTT. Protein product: CAWSVPIMGQPQHF.

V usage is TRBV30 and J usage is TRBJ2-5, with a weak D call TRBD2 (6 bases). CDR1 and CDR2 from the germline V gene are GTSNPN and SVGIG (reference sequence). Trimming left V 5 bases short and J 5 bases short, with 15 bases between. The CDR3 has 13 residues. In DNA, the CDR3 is TGTGCCTGGGGGAAAACTAGCCGCGAGACCCAGTACTTC. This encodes CAWGKTSRETQYF. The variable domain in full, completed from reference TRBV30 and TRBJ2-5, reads SQTIHQWPATLVQPVGSPLSLECTVEGTSNPNLYWYRQAAGRGLQLLFYSVGIGQISSEVPQNLSASRPQDRQFILSSKKLLLSDSGFYLCAWGKTSRETQYFGPGTRLLVL.

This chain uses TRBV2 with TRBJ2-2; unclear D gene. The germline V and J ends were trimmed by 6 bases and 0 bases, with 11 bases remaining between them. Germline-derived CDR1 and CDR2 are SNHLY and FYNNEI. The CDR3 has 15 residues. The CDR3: CASRAPKSNTGELFF. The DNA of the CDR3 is TGTGCCAGCAGGGCGCCGAAATCGAACACCGGGGAGCTGTTTTTT.

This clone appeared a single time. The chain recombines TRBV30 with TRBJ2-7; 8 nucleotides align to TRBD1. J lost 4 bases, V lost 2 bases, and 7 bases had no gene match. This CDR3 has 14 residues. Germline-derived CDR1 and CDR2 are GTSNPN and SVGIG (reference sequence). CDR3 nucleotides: TGTGCCTGGAGTCCGGCAGGGGGCTATTACGAGCAGTACTTC. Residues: CAWSPAGGYYEQYF.

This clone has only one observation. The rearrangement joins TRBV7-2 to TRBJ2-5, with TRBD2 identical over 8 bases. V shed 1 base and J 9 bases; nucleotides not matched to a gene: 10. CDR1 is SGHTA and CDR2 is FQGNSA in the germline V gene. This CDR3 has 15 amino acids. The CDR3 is CASSLGLAGGAPQYF. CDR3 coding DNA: TGTGCCAGCAGCTTAGGGCTAGCGGGCGGGGCACCCCAGTACTTC.

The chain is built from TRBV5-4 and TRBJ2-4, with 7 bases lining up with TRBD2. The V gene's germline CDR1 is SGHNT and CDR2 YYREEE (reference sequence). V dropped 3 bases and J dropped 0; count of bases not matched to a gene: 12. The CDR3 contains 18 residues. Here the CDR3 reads CASSSGGTWSLAKNIQYF. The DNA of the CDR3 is TGTGCCAGCAGCTCGGGGGGTACGTGGAGCCTAGCCAAAAACATTCAGTACTTC.

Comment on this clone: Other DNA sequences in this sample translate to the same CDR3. The CDR3 reads CASSVSGASTDTQYF. DNA for the CDR3: TGTGCCAGCAGCGTGAGCGGTGCTAGCACAGATACGCAGTATTTT. The genes are TRBV9 and TRBJ2-3, with D tentatively TRBD2 (5 bases). The V and J ends lost 2 bases and 0 bases respectively, with 10 bases between them. The CDR3 is 15 amino acids. CDR1 is SGDLS and CDR2 is YYNGEE in the germline V gene.

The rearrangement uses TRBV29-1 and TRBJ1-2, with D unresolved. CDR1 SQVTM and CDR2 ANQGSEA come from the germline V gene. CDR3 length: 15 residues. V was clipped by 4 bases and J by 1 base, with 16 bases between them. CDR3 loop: CSVVVATPDNYGYTF. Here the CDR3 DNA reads TGCAGCGTTGTTGTGGCTACCCCGGATAACTATGGCTACACCTTC.

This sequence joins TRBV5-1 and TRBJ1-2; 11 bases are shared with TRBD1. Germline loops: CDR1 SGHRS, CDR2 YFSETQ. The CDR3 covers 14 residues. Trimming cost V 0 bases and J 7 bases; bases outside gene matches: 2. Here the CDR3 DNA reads TGCGCCAGCAGCTTGGCCGGGACAGGGGGTGGCTACACCTTC. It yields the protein CASSLAGTGGGYTF.

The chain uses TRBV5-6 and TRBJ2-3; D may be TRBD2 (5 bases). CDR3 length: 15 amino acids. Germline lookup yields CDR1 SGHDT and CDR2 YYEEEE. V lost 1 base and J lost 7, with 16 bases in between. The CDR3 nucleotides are TGTGCCAGCAGCTTGTGGGCGGGCGGGCTCCATACGCAGTATTTT. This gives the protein CASSLWAGGLHTQYF. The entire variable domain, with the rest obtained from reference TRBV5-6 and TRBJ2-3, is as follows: DAGVTQSPTHLIKTRGQQVTLRCSPKSGHDTVSWYQQALGQGPQFIFQYYEEEERQRGNFPDRFSGHQFPNYSSELNVNALLLGDSALYLCASSLWAGGLHTQYFGPGTRLTVL.

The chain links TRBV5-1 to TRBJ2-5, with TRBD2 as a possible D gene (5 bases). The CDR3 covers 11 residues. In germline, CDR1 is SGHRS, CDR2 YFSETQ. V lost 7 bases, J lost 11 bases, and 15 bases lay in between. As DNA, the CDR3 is TGCGCCAGCCGCGAGGGTGGGGAGCAGTACTTC. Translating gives CASREGGEQYF.

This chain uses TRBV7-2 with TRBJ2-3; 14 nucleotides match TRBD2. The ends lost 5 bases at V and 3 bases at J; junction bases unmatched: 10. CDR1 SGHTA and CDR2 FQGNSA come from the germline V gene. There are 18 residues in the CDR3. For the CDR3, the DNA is TGTGCCAGCAGCCACGGGACTAGCGGGAGCTGGGGGACAGATACGCAGTATTTT. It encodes CASSHGTSGSWGTDTQYF.

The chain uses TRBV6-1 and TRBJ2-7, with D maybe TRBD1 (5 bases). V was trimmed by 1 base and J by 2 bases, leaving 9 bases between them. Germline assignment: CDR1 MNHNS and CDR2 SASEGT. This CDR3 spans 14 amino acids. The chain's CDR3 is CASSEEGPTYEQYF. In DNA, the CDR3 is TGTGCCAGCAGTGAAGAGGGGCCCACCTACGAGCAGTACTTC.

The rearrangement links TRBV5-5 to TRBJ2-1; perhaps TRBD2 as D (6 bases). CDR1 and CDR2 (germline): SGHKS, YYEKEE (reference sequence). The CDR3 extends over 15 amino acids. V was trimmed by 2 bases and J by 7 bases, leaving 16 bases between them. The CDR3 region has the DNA TGTGCCAGCAGCTTAGACCCGGGACTGATAAATGAGCAGTTCTTC. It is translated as CASSLDPGLINEQFF.

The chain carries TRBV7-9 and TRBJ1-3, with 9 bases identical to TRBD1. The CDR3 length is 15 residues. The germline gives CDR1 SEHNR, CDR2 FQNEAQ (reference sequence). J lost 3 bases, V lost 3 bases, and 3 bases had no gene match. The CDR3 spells CASSLDRGSGNTIYF. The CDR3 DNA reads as TGTGCCAGCAGCTTGGACAGGGGAAGTGGAAACACCATATATTTT.

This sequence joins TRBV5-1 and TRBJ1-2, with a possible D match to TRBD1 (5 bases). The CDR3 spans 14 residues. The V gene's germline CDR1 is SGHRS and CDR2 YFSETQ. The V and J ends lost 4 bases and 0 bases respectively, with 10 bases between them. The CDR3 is CASSGGTANYGYTF. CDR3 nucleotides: TGCGCCAGCAGCGGGGGGACGGCTAACTATGGCTACACCTTC.

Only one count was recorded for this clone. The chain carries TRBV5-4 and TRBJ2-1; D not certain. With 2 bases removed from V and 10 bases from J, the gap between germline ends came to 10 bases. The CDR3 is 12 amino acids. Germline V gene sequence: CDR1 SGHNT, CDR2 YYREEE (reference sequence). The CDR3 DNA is TGTGCCAGCAGCTTTGGTAGGCGGGAGCAGTTCTTC. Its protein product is CASSFGRREQFF.

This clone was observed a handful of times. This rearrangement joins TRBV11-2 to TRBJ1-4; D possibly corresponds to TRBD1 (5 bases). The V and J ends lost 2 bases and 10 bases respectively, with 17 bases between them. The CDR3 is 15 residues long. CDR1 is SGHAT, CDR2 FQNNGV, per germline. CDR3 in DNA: TGTGCCAGCAGCTTAACCAATTCAGGGATTGTAAAACTGTTTTTT. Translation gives CASSLTNSGIVKLFF.

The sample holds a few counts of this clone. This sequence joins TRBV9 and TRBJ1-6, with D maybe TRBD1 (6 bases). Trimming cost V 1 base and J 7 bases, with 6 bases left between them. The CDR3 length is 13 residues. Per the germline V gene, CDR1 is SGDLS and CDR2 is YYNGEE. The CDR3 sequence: CASSVTGNSPLHF. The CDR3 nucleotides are TGTGCCAGCAGCGTAACAGGGAATTCACCCCTCCACTTT.

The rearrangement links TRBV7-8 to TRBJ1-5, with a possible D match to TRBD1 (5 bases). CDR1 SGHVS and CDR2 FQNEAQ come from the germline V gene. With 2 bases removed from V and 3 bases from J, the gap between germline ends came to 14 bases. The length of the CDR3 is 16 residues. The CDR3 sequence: CASSLHPDSVNQPQHF. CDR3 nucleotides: TGTGCCAGCAGCTTACATCCCGACAGTGTCAATCAGCCCCAGCATTTT.